This T cell receptor beta chain was identified during a study of blood T cells in healthy people across ages. Together with a sample-barcoded 5' primer, a J-beta primer mix was included in a second PCR lasting roughly 6 to 12 cycles. One entry per CDR3 protein, called by TCRdb with MiXCR from the 5' RACE reads. Here the sample spans roughly 680,000 distinct CDR3 sequences, around 21% being singletons. Findings and caveats of the study: One million T cells yielded diversity estimates that were considered underestimates.

With respect to this clonotype: The antigen remains unidentified.

This CDR3 contains 14 residues. Per germline, CDR1 SGDLS and CDR2 YYNGEE. V dropped 1 base and J dropped 3 bases, with 11 bases sitting between them. This TCR came from a man in his 70s in good health. This chain joins TRBV9 and TRBJ2-7; TRBD2 might be the D (5 bases). The sequenced sample was blood. CDR3 amino acids: CASSVTERIYEQYF. CDR3 bases: TGTGCCAGCAGCGTAACCGAGCGGATCTACGAGCAGTACTTC.